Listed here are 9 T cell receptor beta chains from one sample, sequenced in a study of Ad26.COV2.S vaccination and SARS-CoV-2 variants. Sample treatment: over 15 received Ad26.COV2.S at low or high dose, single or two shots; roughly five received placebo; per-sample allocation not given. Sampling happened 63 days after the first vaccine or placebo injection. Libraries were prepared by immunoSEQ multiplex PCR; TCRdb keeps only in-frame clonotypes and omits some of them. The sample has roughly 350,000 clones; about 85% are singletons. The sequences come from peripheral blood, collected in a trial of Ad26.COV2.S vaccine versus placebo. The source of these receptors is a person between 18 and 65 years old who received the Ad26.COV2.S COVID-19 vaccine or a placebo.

CDR3 bases: TGTGCCAGCAGCTTAGTAGGGACAGGGGTGGCCTATGGCTACACCTTC. Its protein product is CASSLVGTGVAYGYTF. V gene TRBV7-8 combines with J gene TRBJ1-2, with 10 bases that match TRBD1. Losses at the gene ends were 1 base for V and 4 bases for J; bases not matched to a gene: 6. CDR1 SGHVS and CDR2 FQNEAQ come from the germline V gene. The length of the CDR3 is 16 residues.

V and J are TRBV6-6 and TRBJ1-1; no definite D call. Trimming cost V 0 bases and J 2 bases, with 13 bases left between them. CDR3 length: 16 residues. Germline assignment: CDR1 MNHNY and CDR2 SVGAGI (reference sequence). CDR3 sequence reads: CASSYSTDNFNTEAFF. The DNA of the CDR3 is TGTGCCAGCAGTTACTCCACAGATAATTTTAACACTGAAGCTTTCTTT.

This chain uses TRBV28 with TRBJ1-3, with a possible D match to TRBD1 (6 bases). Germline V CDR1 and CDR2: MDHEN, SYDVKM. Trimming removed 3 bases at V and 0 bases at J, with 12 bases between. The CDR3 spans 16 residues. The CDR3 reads CASSLLQGNSGNTIYF. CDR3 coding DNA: TGTGCCAGCAGTTTGTTACAGGGAAACTCTGGAAACACCATATATTTT.

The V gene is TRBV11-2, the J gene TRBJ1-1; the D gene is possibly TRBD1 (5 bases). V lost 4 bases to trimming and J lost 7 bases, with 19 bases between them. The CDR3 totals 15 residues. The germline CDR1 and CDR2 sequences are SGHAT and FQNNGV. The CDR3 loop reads CASSSGVRDGGEAFF. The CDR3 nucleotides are TGTGCCAGCAGCTCGGGCGTCAGAGATGGGGGTGAAGCTTTCTTT.

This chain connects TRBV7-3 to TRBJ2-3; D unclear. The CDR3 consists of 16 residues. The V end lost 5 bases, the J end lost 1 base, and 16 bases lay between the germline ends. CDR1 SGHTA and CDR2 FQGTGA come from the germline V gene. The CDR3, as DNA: TGTGCCAGCAGCCCCACATCCCGGCAGCGCACAGATACGCAGTATTTT. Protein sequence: CASSPTSRQRTDTQYF.

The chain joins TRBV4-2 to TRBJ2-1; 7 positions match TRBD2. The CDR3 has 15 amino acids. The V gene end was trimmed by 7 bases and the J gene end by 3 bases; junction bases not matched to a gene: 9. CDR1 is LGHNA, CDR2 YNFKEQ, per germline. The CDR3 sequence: CASTPTGTNYNEQFF. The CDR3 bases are TGTGCCAGCACCCCAACCGGGACTAACTACAATGAGCAGTTCTTC.

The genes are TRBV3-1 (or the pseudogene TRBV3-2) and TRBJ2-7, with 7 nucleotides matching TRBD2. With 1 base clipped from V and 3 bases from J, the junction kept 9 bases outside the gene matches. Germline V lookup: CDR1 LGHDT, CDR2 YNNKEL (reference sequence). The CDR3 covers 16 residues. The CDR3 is CASSQGGGTVNYEQYF. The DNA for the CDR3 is TGTGCCAGCAGCCAAGGGGGGGGAACAGTTAACTACGAGCAGTACTTC.

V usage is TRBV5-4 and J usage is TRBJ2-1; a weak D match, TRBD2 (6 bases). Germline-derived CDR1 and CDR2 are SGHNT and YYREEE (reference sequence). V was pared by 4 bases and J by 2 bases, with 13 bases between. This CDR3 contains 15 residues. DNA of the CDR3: TGTGCCAGCAGCGAACTAGCAGGAACCTACAATGAGCAGTTCTTC. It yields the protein CASSELAGTYNEQFF.

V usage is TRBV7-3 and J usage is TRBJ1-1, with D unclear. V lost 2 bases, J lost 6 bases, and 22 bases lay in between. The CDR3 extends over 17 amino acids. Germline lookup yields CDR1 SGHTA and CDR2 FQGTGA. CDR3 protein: CASSLVFELLIWSEAFF. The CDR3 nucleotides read TGTGCCAGCAGCTTAGTTTTTGAGTTACTGATCTGGTCTGAAGCTTTCTTT.